The T cell receptor (beta chain) described here comes from a study of blood T cell repertoires in COVID-19. Whole-study context: The study drew acute and convalescent COVID-19 samples from the United States, Italy and Spain. T cells, B-cell-depleted T cells, or PBMCs provided the cDNA or gDNA that served as material.

Germline V gene sequence: CDR1 ENHRY, CDR2 SYGVKD. The CDR3 covers 16 residues. J lost 7 bases, V lost 3 bases, and 12 bases had no gene match. Original processing notes: Amplification from reference gene primers served as the basis for estimated nucleated cell counts. Method: immunoSEQ multiplex PCR; TCRdb's copy keeps in-frame clones and lacks some. V and J calls and clone size follow that table, whereas D and trimming were derived from the DNA. The sample includes 90,000 or so clones, 88% of them seen just once. This sequence joins TRBV10-3 and TRBJ1-2, with 9 bases identical to TRBD1. This clonotype originated in an elderly man with acute or convalescent COVID-19. Sequencing input: peripheral blood. In DNA form, the CDR3 reads TGTGCCATCAGTGACCTTGGTACAGGGGGCCGGGGTGGCTACACCTTC. It encodes CAISDLGTGGRGGYTF.